The rows below give T cell receptor beta chains drawn from one sample of a study of T-cell reconstitution after alpha-beta-depleted transplantation in children. TCRdb itself ran the PCR reads through MiXCR, one entry per CDR3 protein. In the table there are around 90,000 distinct CDR3 sequences, about a sixth of which are singletons. The sample in question was PBMCs, mostly from graft donor cells, obtained 180 days after TCRalphabeta/CD19-depleted stem cell transplant. The receptors derive from a male patient under 10 years old who had a stem cell transplant for acute lymphoblastic leukemia, so the T cells may come from the graft donor. Each CDR3 is given with its conserved first and last residue. The D gene is left open where the match is weak. A clone size is listed for some rows: how often the clone was seen (once, few, many), or a class if it is expanded.

TRBJ1-2 NA few TRBV27 TGTGCCAGCGGAAAATGGGGGGCCTCGAACTATGGCTACACCTTC CASGKWGASNYGYTF
TRBJ1-5 NA NA TRBV5-6 TGTGCCAGCAGCTTGGTGGCAGGGGATCAGCCCCAGCATTTT CASSLVAGDQPQHF
TRBJ2-3 TRBD2 NA TRBV7-6 TGTGCCAGCAGCTATTATCCCGGGACTACCGGGGCCACAGATACGCAGTATTTT CASSYYPGTTGATDTQYF
TRBJ2-3 TRBD1 many TRBV7-6 TGTGCCAGCAGCTCACGGGACAGGGTCACAGATACGCAGTATTTT CASSSRDRVTDTQYF
TRBJ1-4 NA few TRBV5-5 TGTGCCAGCAGCTCGGGGGTCCCGTCAACTAATGAAAAACTGTTTTTT CASSSGVPSTNEKLFF
TRBJ1-2 TRBD1 few TRBV5-1 TGCGCCAGCAGCTTGCCCGGGACAGTTTATGGCTACACCTTC CASSLPGTVYGYTF
TRBJ2-3 NA few TRBV27 TGTGCCAGCAGAGGGAGCCACACAGATACGCAGTATTTT CASRGSHTDTQYF
TRBJ1-2 NA few TRBV27 TGTGCCAGCAGTTCCCAGCTGGGACACCGTCTCCTCTATGGCTACACCTTC CASSSQLGHRLLYGYTF
TRBJ2-1 TRBD2 few TRBV7-6 TGTGCCAGCAGCTGGTCTAGCGGGGGGTCCTCATACAATGAGCAGTTCTTC CASSWSSGGSSYNEQFF
TRBJ2-1 TRBD2 NA TRBV7-9 TGTGCCAGCAGCCAGGAGGTAGCGGGGGGTGAGCAGTTCTTC CASSQEVAGGEQFF
TRBJ2-2 NA medium-sized TRBV12-3/TRBV12-4 TGTGCCAGCAGTTTCGCTGGGCGAGCCACCGGGGAGCTGTTTTTT CASSFAGRATGELFF
TRBJ1-2 NA few TRBV7-7 TGTGCCAGCAGCCCGGTGGCAGGGGAGGGCTACACCTTC CASSPVAGEGYTF
TRBJ2-7 NA many TRBV20-1 TGCAGTGCTAGAGATCTGAACAGCACCTACGAGCAGTACTTC CSARDLNSTYEQYF
TRBJ2-7 TRBD1 many TRBV4-1 TGCGCCAGCAGCCAAGGATCGGACAGGGCTACCTACGAGCAGTACTTC CASSQGSDRATYEQYF
TRBJ2-2 NA NA TRBV7-2 TGTGCCAGCAGCTTGGTTGTGGGCACCGGGGAGCTGTTTTTT CASSLVVGTGELFF
TRBJ1-1 NA NA TRBV14 TGTGCCAGCAGCCATCGGGGGCGCCTGAACACTGAAGCTTTCTTT CASSHRGRLNTEAFF
TRBJ1-1 NA NA TRBV5-1 TGCGCCAGCAGCTTGTATACAGGGCCTACTGAAGCTTTCTTT CASSLYTGPTEAFF
TRBJ2-7 TRBD1 NA TRBV28 TGTGCCAGCAATCCCGGGGGACAGGGGTACTACGAGCAGTACTTC CASNPGGQGYYEQYF
TRBJ1-2 NA NA TRBV5-1 TGCGCCAGCAGCTTTGGGCGGTCTTATGGCTACACCTTC CASSFGRSYGYTF
TRBJ2-1 NA NA TRBV27 TGTGCCAGCAGTTTAGCCCAGGGTCTAGGAGAGCAGTTCTTC CASSLAQGLGEQFF
TRBJ2-3 TRBD2 few TRBV15 TGTGCCACCACCGCGGGAGGGGTGGATACGCAGTATTTT CATTAGGVDTQYF
TRBJ2-7 NA NA TRBV5-1 TGCGCCAGCAGCTTGGAAGTGGGGTGGCCCTACGAGCAGTACTTC CASSLEVGWPYEQYF
TRBJ2-2 NA few TRBV6-5 TGTGCCAGCAGTTCCCTAACAGCCACCGGGGAGCTGTTTTTT CASSSLTATGELFF
TRBJ2-7 TRBD2 many TRBV29-1 TGCAGCGTAAAAAGCGGGGGAAGGTCCTACGAGCAGTACTTC CSVKSGGRSYEQYF
TRBJ2-1 NA NA TRBV29-1 TGCAGCGCGAGATACAATGAGCAGTTCTTC CSARYNEQFF
TRBJ1-5 NA NA TRBV4-2 TGTGCCAGCAGCCAAGGCGGTAGTCAGCCCCAGCATTTT CASSQGGSQPQHF
TRBJ1-1 NA NA TRBV10-3 TGTGCCATCAGTGAGTGGGACCCGTTTGAAGCTTTCTTT CAISEWDPFEAFF
TRBJ1-5 NA NA TRBV12-3/TRBV12-4 TGTGCCAGCAGTTTTGAAGGGAAGGGGCAGCCCCAGCATTTT CASSFEGKGQPQHF
TRBJ2-1 NA NA TRBV27 TGTGCCAGCAGTTTACCCTACAGGAACGAGCAGTTCTTC CASSLPYRNEQFF
TRBJ2-1 TRBD2 few TRBV5-4 TGTGCCAGCAGCTTGATTTTGACTAGCGGGGGGGCCGGGACCTACAATGAGCAGTTCTTC CASSLILTSGGAGTYNEQFF
TRBJ2-7 NA NA TRBV20-1 TGCAGTGCTAGAGATTTGGACAGCTCCTACGAGCAGTACTTC CSARDLDSSYEQYF
TRBJ2-7 NA many TRBV10-3 TGTGCCATCAGTGCCAACCAGGCGGGGTCCCACGAGCAGTACTTC CAISANQAGSHEQYF
TRBJ2-7 TRBD1 once TRBV20-1 TGCAGTGCTAGAACAACAGGGGTGGGGGTCTTCTCCTACGAGCAGTACTTC CSARTTGVGVFSYEQYF
TRBJ2-5 NA NA TRBV10-3 TGTGCCATCAGCCCTAGGGATGGGGAGACCCAGTACTTC CAISPRDGETQYF
TRBJ2-7 TRBD1 once TRBV6-1 TGTGCCAGCAGACGCAGGGGGACAGGGAAGCACGAGCAGTACTTC CASRRRGTGKHEQYF
TRBJ2-3 NA few TRBV10-3 TGTGCCATCAGTCCCGGGCAGGGCCGTTTTGATACGCAGTATTTT CAISPGQGRFDTQYF
TRBJ2-7 NA NA TRBV11-2 TGTGCCAGCAGCTCCCTGAAGGGATTCTCCTACGAGCAGTACTTC CASSSLKGFSYEQYF
TRBJ1-3 TRBD1 many TRBV29-1 TGCAGCGTTGGGGGGGACAGTACCTCTGGAAACACCATATATTTT CSVGGDSTSGNTIYF
TRBJ1-6 NA few TRBV20-1 TGCAGTGCTAGAGACGCCCCGACAGTTCCCTTATCACCCCTCCACTTT CSARDAPTVPLSPLHF
TRBJ2-1 TRBD2 NA TRBV18 TGTGCCAGCTCACCACTATCTAGCGGGAGTGACGATGAGCAGTTCTTC CASSPLSSGSDDEQFF
TRBJ1-1 TRBD1 few TRBV5-1 TGCGCCAGCAGCAACACAGGGGAGAACACTGAAGCTTTCTTT CASSNTGENTEAFF